One and the same sample provided the 3 T cell receptor beta chains below, sequenced in a study of T cell responses to AZD1222 COVID-19 vaccine. Data came from immunoSEQ multiplex PCR; TCRdb stores just in-frame clones and leaves some out. The sample records approximately 210,000 clones, approximately 90% being singletons. Source: peripheral blood, taken 28 days after the second AZD1222 dose. These receptors all come from an adult who received the AZD1222 COVID-19 vaccine.

This clone was recorded only once. The rearrangement uses TRBV5-5 and TRBJ2-7, with a weak D call TRBD2 (6 bases). V was clipped by 2 bases and J by 1 base, with 10 bases between them. CDR1 is SGHKS, CDR2 YYEKEE, per germline (reference sequence). This CDR3 region has 14 residues. CDR3 loop: CASSFGGISYEQYF. CDR3 in DNA: TGTGCCAGCAGCTTCGGCGGGATTTCCTACGAGCAGTACTTC. The whole variable domain, filled in from reference TRBV5-5 and TRBJ2-7, reads DAGVTQSPTHLIKTRGQQVTLRCSPISGHKSVSWYQQVLGQGPQFIFQYYEKEERGRGNFPDRFSARQFPNYSSELNVNALLLGDSALYLCASSFGGISYEQYFGPGTRLTVT.

The genes are TRBV27 and TRBJ2-1; the D call may be TRBD1 or TRBD2 (5 bases each). Trimming took off 7 bases at V and 7 bases at J, with 14 bases between the two ends. Germline CDR1 and CDR2: MNHEY and SMNVEV (reference sequence). This CDR3 region has 13 residues. CDR3 nucleotides: TGTGCCAGCACCATGGGACCTCGGAATGAGCAGTTCTTC. It translates to CASTMGPRNEQFF.

This sequence joins TRBV15 and TRBJ1-2; D not certain. Deletions cut 8 bases from V and 6 bases from J, with 16 bases between. Germline values: CDR1 LNHNV, CDR2 YYDKDF (reference sequence). This CDR3 has 13 residues. The CDR3 loop reads CATQAGRLDGYTF. The CDR3 DNA is TGTGCCACCCAGGCAGGTCGGTTGGATGGCTACACCTTC.